Each of the 25 T cell receptor beta chains below was sequenced from the same sample in a study of monozygotic twins with inflammatory bowel disease. TCRdb reanalyzed the 5' RACE reads and collapses them to one entry per CDR3 protein, without DNA. Its clone listing holds a few hundred thousand distinct CDR3 sequences. What was sequenced was blood. The receptor set was obtained from a human donor with ulcerative colitis or Crohn's disease, or a healthy co-twin of an affected twin (not recorded which).

This chain's CDR3 is CASSQAGGYIYNEQFF. V gene TRBV4-1 combines with J gene TRBJ2-1; TCRdb returns TRBD2, unconfirmable since there is no DNA. The CDR3 is 16 residues long. Germline V gene data show CDR1 as MGHRA and CDR2 as YSYEKL.

The chain combines TRBV3-1 with TRBJ2-3; the TCRdb D gene call, TRBD2, has no DNA to confirm it. This CDR3 spans 19 amino acids. The germline V gene has CDR1 LGHDT and CDR2 YNNKEL (reference sequence). CDR3 residues: CASSQKGLAGGLGTDTQYF.

J is TRBJ2-2 and V is TRBV11-2; TCRdb lists TRBD1, though no DNA is available to test this call. The CDR3 consists of 16 residues. Germline loops: CDR1 SGHAT, CDR2 FQNNGV. CDR3 sequence reads: CADGPQGASNTGELFF.

The J gene is TRBJ1-1, the V gene TRBV5-4; the TCRdb call, TRBD1, lacks DNA for checking. Germline CDR1 and CDR2: SGHNT and YYREEE (reference sequence). The CDR3 runs to 15 residues. The CDR3 region is CASSLDRGRNTEAFF.

The chain recombines TRBV30 with TRBJ2-1; checking the TCRdb D call of TRBD2 is not possible without DNA. Germline lookup yields CDR1 GTSNPN and CDR2 SVGIG (reference sequence). The CDR3 consists of 13 residues. The CDR3 here is CAWTGLAYNEQFF.

The chain employs TRBV10-3 and TRBJ1-5; TCRdb gives TRBD1 as the D gene, but with no DNA this cannot be confirmed. This CDR3 is 14 amino acids long. Germline values: CDR1 ENHRY, CDR2 SYGVKD. The CDR3 sequence is CAISGSRGDQPQHF.

The chain joins TRBV4-3 to TRBJ2-5; TCRdb proposes TRBD2, but this gene call is untestable without DNA. Germline CDR1 and CDR2: LGHNA and YSLEER. The CDR3 spans 15 residues. The CDR3 protein is CASSQDSGGGETQYF.

The V and J genes are TRBV5-6 and TRBJ1-6. This CDR3 has 15 residues. Germline V gives CDR1 SGHDT, CDR2 YYEEEE. The CDR3 loop reads CASSFRGPLNSPLHF.

The chain joins TRBV7-6 to TRBJ2-3; TCRdb gives TRBD2 as the D gene, but with no DNA this cannot be confirmed. Germline V lookup: CDR1 SGHVS, CDR2 FNYEAQ. CDR3 length: 15 amino acids. The CDR3 sequence: CASSQLSGSLDTQYF.

This rearrangement joins TRBV27 to TRBJ2-3; TCRdb lists TRBD2, though no DNA is available to test this call. The CDR3 is 17 residues long. Germline values: CDR1 MNHEY, CDR2 SMNVEV (reference sequence). The CDR3 reads CASSPLTSGGGTDTQYF.

The chain recombines TRBV12-3 or TRBV12-4 with TRBJ1-5; TCRdb's D call, TRBD1, is unchecked because there is no DNA. CDR3 length: 20 amino acids. This chain's CDR3 is CASSLDRGSRTGSSNQPQHF.

The J gene is TRBJ2-7, the V gene TRBV20-1; there is no DNA to check the TCRdb D call of TRBD2. The CDR3 covers 14 residues. Germline CDR1 reads DFQATT; CDR2 reads SNEGSKA (reference sequence). The CDR3: CSASGTSGPYEQYF.

V and J are TRBV18 and TRBJ2-5. The germline CDR1 and CDR2 sequences are KGHSH and LQKENI. The CDR3 totals 15 residues. CDR3 region: CASSPPGNNQETQYF.

The genes are TRBV4-3 and TRBJ1-2; as DNA is missing, the TRBD1 call by TCRdb cannot be tested. The CDR3 is made up of 15 amino acids. The V gene's germline CDR1 is LGHNA and CDR2 YSLEER. CDR3 loop: CASSQFTGVDYGYTF.

The CDR3: CASSYKDPKLRETQYF. The chain combines TRBV6-2 or TRBV6-3 with TRBJ2-5. The germline V gene has CDR1 MNHEY and CDR2 SVGEGT. The CDR3 extends over 16 amino acids.

This chain connects TRBV7-2 to TRBJ2-3; TCRdb's D call, TRBD1, is unchecked because there is no DNA. Germline V lookup: CDR1 SGHTA, CDR2 FQGNSA. This CDR3 comprises 16 residues. The chain's CDR3 is CASSLILSRDGGTQYF. Combining the CDR3 with reference TRBV7-2 and TRBJ2-3 gives the whole variable domain GAGVSQSPSNKVTEKGKDVELRCDPISGHTALYWYRQSLGQGLEFLIYFQGNSAPDKSGLPSDRFSAERTGGSVSTLTIQRTQQEDSAVYLCASSLILSRDGGTQYFGPGTRLTVL.

The chain combines TRBV11-2 with TRBJ2-3. Looked up from germline, CDR1 is SGHAT and CDR2 is FQNNGV. This CDR3 spans 14 amino acids. CDR3 sequence reads: CASSLDQVADTQYF.

The chain carries TRBV19 and TRBJ2-1; with no DNA, the TCRdb D assignment of TRBD1 cannot be verified. The CDR3 extends over 15 amino acids. The germline V gene encodes CDR1 LNHDA and CDR2 SQIVND (reference sequence). CDR3 residues: CASSQGLGSYNEQFF.

The J gene is TRBJ2-3, the V gene TRBV20-1; the TCRdb call, TRBD1, lacks DNA for checking. The CDR3 is 15 residues long. Germline V gives CDR1 DFQATT, CDR2 SNEGSKA (reference sequence). This CDR3 is CSARDWGTLADMQYF.

V and J are TRBV11-2 and TRBJ2-3; the D call of TRBD2 rests on TCRdb alone, since no DNA is present to check it. CDR3 length: 17 residues. The V gene's germline CDR1 is SGHAT and CDR2 FQNNGV. CDR3 sequence reads: CASSPPPSGRDPDTQYF.

The chain is built from TRBV27 and TRBJ1-5; lacking DNA, the TRBD1 call made by TCRdb goes unchecked. CDR3 length: 19 amino acids. Per germline, CDR1 MNHEY and CDR2 SMNVEV (reference sequence). This CDR3 is CASSLYPGRGANSNQPQHF.

The rearrangement uses TRBV5-1 and TRBJ1-1. This CDR3 has 13 amino acids. The germline V gene has CDR1 SGHRS and CDR2 YFSETQ. CDR3 in amino acids: CASSQAGVTEAFF.

V is TRBV20-1 and J is TRBJ2-3; the TCRdb call, TRBD1, lacks DNA for checking. Looked up from germline, CDR1 is DFQATT and CDR2 is SNEGSKA (reference sequence). The CDR3 has 15 residues. CDR3 residues: CSAPRPGQGADTQYF.

CDR3 loop: CASSLVAVSSYEQYF. The chain is built from TRBV5-1 and TRBJ2-7; TCRdb outputs TRBD2, but without DNA this stays unchecked. This CDR3 region has 15 residues. CDR1 is SGHRS and CDR2 is YFSETQ in the germline V gene.

The CDR3: CSARDPTGLNTEAFF. The V and J genes are TRBV20-1 and TRBJ1-1; lacking DNA, the TRBD1 call made by TCRdb goes unchecked. Germline V gene lookup returns CDR1 DFQATT and CDR2 SNEGSKA (reference sequence). The CDR3 contains 15 residues.